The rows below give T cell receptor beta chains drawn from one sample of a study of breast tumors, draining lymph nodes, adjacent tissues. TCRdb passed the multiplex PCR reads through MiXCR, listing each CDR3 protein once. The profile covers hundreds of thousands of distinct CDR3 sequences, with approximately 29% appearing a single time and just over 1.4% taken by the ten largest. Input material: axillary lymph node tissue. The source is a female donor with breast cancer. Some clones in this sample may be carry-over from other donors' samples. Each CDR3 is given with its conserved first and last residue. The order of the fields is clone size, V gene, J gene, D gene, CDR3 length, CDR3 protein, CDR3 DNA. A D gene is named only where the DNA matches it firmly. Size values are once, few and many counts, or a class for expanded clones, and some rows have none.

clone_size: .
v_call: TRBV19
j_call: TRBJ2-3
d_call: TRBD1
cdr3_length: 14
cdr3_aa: CASAGTGGVNEQYF
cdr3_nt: TGTGCCAGTGCCGGGACAGGGGGGGTGAATGAGCAGTATTTT

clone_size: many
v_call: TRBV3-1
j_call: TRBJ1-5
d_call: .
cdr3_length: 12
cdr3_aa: CASSQRGQPQHF
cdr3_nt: TGTGCCAGCAGCCAACGGGGACAGCCCCAGCATTTT

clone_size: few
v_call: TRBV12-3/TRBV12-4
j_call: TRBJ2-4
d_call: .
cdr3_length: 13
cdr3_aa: CASSFHSKNIQYF
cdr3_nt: TGTGCCAGCAGTTTCCACAGTAAAAACATTCAGTACTTC

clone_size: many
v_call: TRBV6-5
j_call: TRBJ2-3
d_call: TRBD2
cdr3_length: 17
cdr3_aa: CASSRWTSGRGTDTQYF
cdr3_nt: TGTGCCAGCAGTCGGTGGACTAGCGGGAGGGGCACAGATACGCAGTATTTT

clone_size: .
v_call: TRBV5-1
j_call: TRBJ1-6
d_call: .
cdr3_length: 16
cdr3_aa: CASSPLGPSYNSPLHF
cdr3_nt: TGCGCCAGCAGCCCATTGGGTCCATCCTATAATTCACCCCTCCACTTC

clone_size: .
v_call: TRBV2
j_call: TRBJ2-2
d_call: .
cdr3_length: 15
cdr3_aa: CASSDWGRGTGELFF
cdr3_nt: TGTGCCAGCAGTGATTGGGGCCGGGGCACCGGGGAGCTGTTTTTT

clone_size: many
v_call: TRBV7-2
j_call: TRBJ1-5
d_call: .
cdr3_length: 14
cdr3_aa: CASSRAGPKQPQHF
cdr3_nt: TGTGCCAGCAGCCGCGCGGGGCCCAAGCAGCCCCAGCATTTT

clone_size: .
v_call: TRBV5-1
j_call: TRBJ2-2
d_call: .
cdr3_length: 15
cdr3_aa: CASSLSGRNTGELFF
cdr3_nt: TGCGCCAGCAGCTTGTCGGGACGGAACACCGGGGAGCTGTTTTTT

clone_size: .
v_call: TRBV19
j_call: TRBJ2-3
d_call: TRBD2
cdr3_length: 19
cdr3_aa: CASSGFAGTSGSSTDTQYF
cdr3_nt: TGTGCCAGTAGTGGATTTGCGGGGACTAGCGGGTCAAGCACAGATACGCAGTATTTT

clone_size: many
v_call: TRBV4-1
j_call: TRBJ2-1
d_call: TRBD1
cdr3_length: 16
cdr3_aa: CASSRGPGQDYNEQFF
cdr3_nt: TGCGCCAGCAGCCGCGGTCCGGGACAGGATTACAATGAGCAGTTCTTC

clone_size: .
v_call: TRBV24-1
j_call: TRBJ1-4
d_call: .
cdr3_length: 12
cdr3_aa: CATAEGDEKLFF
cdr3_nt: TGTGCCACCGCGGAGGGCGATGAAAAACTGTTTTTT

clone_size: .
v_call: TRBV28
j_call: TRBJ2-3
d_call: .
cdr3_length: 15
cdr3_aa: CASSSISGITDTQYF
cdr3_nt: TGTGCCAGCAGTTCGATTAGCGGAATCACAGATACGCAGTATTTT

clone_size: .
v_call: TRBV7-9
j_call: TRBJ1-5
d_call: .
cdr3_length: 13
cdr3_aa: CASSPGGFQPQHF
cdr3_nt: TGTGCCAGCAGTCCCGGAGGTTTTCAGCCCCAGCATTTT

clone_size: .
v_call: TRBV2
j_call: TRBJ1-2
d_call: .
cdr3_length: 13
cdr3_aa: CASSERRWDGYTF
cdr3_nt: TGTGCCAGCAGTGAAAGAAGGTGGGATGGCTACACCTTC

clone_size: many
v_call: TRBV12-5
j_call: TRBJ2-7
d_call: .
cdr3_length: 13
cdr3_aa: CASGFARRYEQYF
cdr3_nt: TGTGCTAGTGGTTTCGCACGACGGTACGAGCAGTACTTC

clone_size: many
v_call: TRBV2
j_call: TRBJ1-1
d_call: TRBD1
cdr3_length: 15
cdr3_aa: CAGGQGAVSNTEAFF
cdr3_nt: TGTGCCGGAGGACAGGGGGCCGTATCGAACACTGAAGCTTTCTTT

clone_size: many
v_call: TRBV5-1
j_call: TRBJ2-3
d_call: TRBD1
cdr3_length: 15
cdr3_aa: CASSLGQGDTDTQYF
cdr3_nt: TGCGCCAGCAGCTTGGGGCAGGGGGACACAGATACGCAGTATTTT

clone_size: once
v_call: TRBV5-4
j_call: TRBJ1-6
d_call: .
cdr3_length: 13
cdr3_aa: CASSRDNASPLHF
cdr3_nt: TGTGCCAGCTCCCGGGACAATGCCTCACCCCTCCACTTT

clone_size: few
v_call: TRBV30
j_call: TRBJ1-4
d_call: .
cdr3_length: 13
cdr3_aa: CAWSGARDEKLFF
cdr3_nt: TGTGCCTGGAGTGGAGCCCGGGATGAAAAACTGTTTTTT

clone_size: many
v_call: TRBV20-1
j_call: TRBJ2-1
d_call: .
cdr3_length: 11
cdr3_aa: CSGTSYNEQFF
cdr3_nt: TGCAGTGGGACGAGCTACAATGAGCAGTTCTTC

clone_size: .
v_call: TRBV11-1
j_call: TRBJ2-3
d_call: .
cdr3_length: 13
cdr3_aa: CASSLSTRATQYF
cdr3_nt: TGTGCCAGCAGCTTGAGTACTCGCGCTACGCAGTATTTT

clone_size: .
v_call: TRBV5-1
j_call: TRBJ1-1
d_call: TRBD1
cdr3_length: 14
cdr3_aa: CASSLLGGQGQAFF
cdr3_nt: TGCGCCAGCAGCCTGTTGGGGGGACAGGGGCAAGCTTTCTTT

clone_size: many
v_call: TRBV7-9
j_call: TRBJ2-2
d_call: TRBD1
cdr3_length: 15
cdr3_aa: CASSFGTGYTGELFF
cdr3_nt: TGTGCCAGCAGCTTCGGGACAGGATACACCGGGGAGCTGTTTTTT